This T cell receptor (beta chain) stems from a study of early T cells in non-severe SARS-CoV-2 infection. The V gene's germline CDR1 is MGHRA and CDR2 YSYEKL. The CDR3 is 14 residues long. Trimming removed 1 base from V and 5 bases from J, with 9 bases in between. Only a few counts were recorded for this clonotype. Molecules of cDNA were individually given unique molecular identifiers that were attached to them. A single record per CDR3 protein comes from TCRdb applying MiXCR to the 5' RACE reads. The sample yields tens of thousands of distinct CDR3 sequences, around 8.4% seen once. The chain has TRBV4-1 and TRBJ1-5; a weak D match, TRBD1 (5 bases). The sequence was collected from an adult who was a healthcare worker with PCR-confirmed SARS-CoV-2 infection or an uninfected control (not recorded which). Sequencing was performed on whole blood. CDR3 bases: TGCGCCAGCAGCCAAGGACAGTCCTATCAGCCCCAGCATTTT. Translating it yields CASSQGQSYQPQHF.